Below, one T cell receptor (beta chain) is given with its context. As yet, its antigen is unknown. This specimen belongs to a study of OX40 agonist ivuxolimab in advanced cancers. Baseline, cycle 4 day 1, and cycle 7 day 1 were the blood sampling points. General study findings and limits: Not determined was the antigen specificity of the expanded peripheral T cells. Relative to CD4+ cells, CD8+ T cells on average had more expanded clones. Some of the nonresponding patients also showed low levels of normalized T-cell clonal expansion.

TCRdb keeps only in-frame clones here, not all; method: immunoSEQ multiplex PCR. The table includes 55,000 to 60,000 clones, 70% to 90% detected once. The sample in question was CD4+ or CD8+ T cells sorted from blood, obtained in a trial of the OX40 agonist ivuxolimab. The TCR comes from an adult with an advanced solid tumor such as melanoma, head and neck, liver or kidney cancer.

The CDR3 coding sequence is TGTGCCAGCAGAGGGCAGGGATCCACCGGGGAGCTGTTTTTT. Translated, it gives CASRGQGSTGELFF. V usage is TRBV5-6 and J usage is TRBJ2-2; D perhaps matches TRBD1 (5 bases). Trimming took 5 bases from V and 4 from J, leaving 12 bases between them. The germline CDR1 and CDR2 sequences are SGHDT and YYEEEE. The CDR3 is made up of 14 amino acids.